This T cell receptor beta chain was observed in a study of cytomegalovirus exposure and HLA in healthy donors. The V end was cut by 7 bases, the J end by 2 bases, with 11 bases between. The length of the CDR3 is 13 residues. Germline V gives CDR1 MNHNS, CDR2 SASEGT. The PCR had 60 Vbeta and 13 Jbeta primers. Here immunoSEQ multiplex PCR was the method, and the copy in TCRdb shows in-frame clones only, minus some. Altogether 150,000 to 200,000 clones are present, around 82% being singletons, with the ten largest covering more than 1.5%. Study findings and constraints: The later analysis indicated that the majority of CMV-associated TCR beta chains appeared HLA-restricted. The presence/absence work took it that sequencing depth was about the same across donors.

Concerning this clone: What it binds is not known.

Healthy individuals who donated bone marrow served as the donors. The sequenced material came from PBMCs. The chain couples TRBV6-1 to TRBJ1-2, with D maybe TRBD1 (6 bases). This sequence originates from a man between 18 and 35 years old in good health and CMV-seronegative. For the CDR3, the DNA is TGTGCCAGCATACAGGGAGACAACTATGGCTACACCTTC. Translating it yields CASIQGDNYGYTF.